This T cell receptor (beta chain) was captured by sequencing in a study of metastatic and nonmetastatic thyroid tumors. Study context: Comparison of repertoires was carried out across blood and tumor or nodule tissue from malignant and benign thyroid patients. Study findings and constraints: It was reported that TCR beta diversity was significantly higher in malignant thyroid tumors than benign nodules, in blood and tumor.

In the study's own analysis: It was from CDR3 differences across clinicopathological groups that a distant-metastasis classifier for papillary thyroid cancer was built. TCRdb re-called the PCR reads via MiXCR. TCRdb's processing, not the authors', yielded these V and J calls. The sample includes roughly 15,000 clones, about 12% of them seen just once. Thyroid surgery had not been preceded by any treatment in any patient. Germline-derived CDR1 and CDR2 are SGHVS and FQNEAQ. The CDR3 totals 14 residues. V lost 7 bases to trimming and J lost 4 bases; unmatched junction nucleotides: 6. Many counts were recorded for this clone. As yet, its antigen is unknown.

The chain is built from TRBV7-8 and TRBJ2-2, with TRBD2 matching 7 bases. The sequenced sample consisted of blood. This TCR derives from a female donor with papillary thyroid cancer or a benign thyroid nodule (not recorded which). Some clones in this sample may be carry-over from other donors' samples. The CDR3 protein is CASTGRGVTGELFF. The CDR3 DNA is TGTGCCAGCACCGGACGGGGGGTCACCGGGGAGCTGTTTTTT.